This entry is about one T cell receptor beta chain. Antigen unknown. This sample is part of a study of Ad26.COV2.S vaccination and SARS-CoV-2 variants. Regarding the study as a whole: The study found higher spike-specific TCR breadth in vaccine than placebo recipients. Breadth, reportedly substantial, characterized the spike-specific CD8+ and CD4+ T cell responses after vaccination. With respect to non-spike TCR breadth, vaccine and placebo recipients were similar. Researchers cautioned that TCR breadth and depth analyses may have underestimated total T cell responses.

Looked up from germline, CDR1 is LNHDA and CDR2 is SQIVND (reference sequence). The V and J ends lost 4 bases and 2 bases, in that order; junction bases with no gene match: 5. The CDR3 sequence is 15 residues long. The data were produced by immunoSEQ multiplex PCR, yet TCRdb's version contains in-frame clones alone and is incomplete. In the table there are hundreds of thousands of clones, 92% of which are singletons. The receptor comes from a human donor who had recovered from COVID-19. V is TRBV19 and J is TRBJ1-3, with 7 bases identical to TRBD1. Here the sequenced sample was peripheral blood, taken after recovery from COVID-19. Written as DNA, the CDR3 is TGTGCCAGTAGTACCCCCAGGGGGACTGGAAACACCATATATTTT. Amino acids: CASSTPRGTGNTIYF.